The 29 T cell receptor beta chains below were found in one sample sequenced in a study of T cells expressing NK-cell markers. One entry per CDR3 protein, without DNA, is what TCRdb gives after re-calling the 5' RACE reads. The sample has about 550,000 distinct CDR3 sequences. Sample: blood T cells: a sorted CD56 or NKG2C T cell subset, CD4+ or CD8+ T cells, or bulk PBMC T cells (not recorded which). All receptors come from a man younger than 35 in good health.

The CDR3 sequence is CASSHRDRRSGNTIYF. The rearrangement uses TRBV9 and TRBJ1-3; without DNA, the TCRdb call of TRBD1 cannot be checked. This CDR3 contains 16 residues. Germline V gene data show CDR1 as SGDLS and CDR2 as YYNGEE.

The V call is TRBV2, the J call TRBJ2-5; absent DNA, TCRdb's TRBD2 call cannot be checked. The CDR3 length is 15 residues. Germline V lookup: CDR1 SNHLY, CDR2 FYNNEI. The CDR3 here is CASTPGGGPRETQYF.

The rearrangement links TRBV4-3 to TRBJ2-7; the D call from TCRdb, TRBD2, cannot be confirmed without DNA. The CDR3 has 14 amino acids. The germline V gene encodes CDR1 LGHNA and CDR2 YSLEER. CDR3 residues: CASSNPGLTYEQYF.

This rearrangement joins TRBV9 to TRBJ2-1; TCRdb returns TRBD2, unconfirmable since there is no DNA. Germline V lookup: CDR1 SGDLS, CDR2 YYNGEE. The CDR3 extends over 14 amino acids. CDR3 sequence reads: CASSVVAAVDEQFF. Full variable domain (rest looked up from reference TRBV9 and TRBJ2-1): DSGVTQTPKHLITATGQRVTLRCSPRSGDLSVYWYQQSLDQGLQFLIQYYNGEERAKGNILERFSAQQFPDLHSELNLSSLELGDSALYFCASSVVAAVDEQFFGPGTRLTVL.

V and J are TRBV29-1 and TRBJ1-1; TCRdb outputs TRBD1, but without DNA this stays unchecked. The CDR3 extends over 14 amino acids. CDR1 is SQVTM, CDR2 ANQGSEA, per germline. The CDR3 reads CSAWGQTKNTEAFF.

The chain couples TRBV11-2 to TRBJ2-3; the TCRdb D gene call, TRBD2, has no DNA to confirm it. Germline lookup yields CDR1 SGHAT and CDR2 FQNNGV. This CDR3 contains 18 residues. The CDR3 sequence is CASSYRKGGGGLTDTQYF.

V gene TRBV6-1 combines with J gene TRBJ1-1; TCRdb picks TRBD1, but there is no DNA to check that call. The germline V gene encodes CDR1 MNHNS and CDR2 SASEGT. The CDR3 totals 12 residues. The CDR3 loop is CASHQRGTEAFF.

The J gene is TRBJ2-2, the V gene TRBV12-3 or TRBV12-4; without DNA, the TCRdb call of TRBD2 cannot be checked. The CDR3 runs to 18 residues. The CDR3 loop reads CASSSGTSGSHGNGELFF.

V is TRBV10-3 and J is TRBJ2-6; the TRBD1 assignment by TCRdb is unverifiable without DNA. The CDR3 is made up of 15 amino acids. CDR1 is ENHRY and CDR2 is SYGVKD in the germline V gene. This CDR3 reads CAIGTGGAGANVLTF.

This rearrangement joins TRBV5-6 to TRBJ2-5; without DNA, the TCRdb call of TRBD1 cannot be checked. Germline CDR1 is SGHDT and CDR2 is YYEEEE. The CDR3 spans 16 residues. This CDR3 is CASSQTGTGVEETQYF.

The V call is TRBV6-5, the J call TRBJ2-7; the D gene TCRdb calls, TRBD2, cannot be checked with no DNA. This CDR3 is built from 15 residues. The germline CDR1 and CDR2 sequences are MNHEY and SVGAGI. CDR3: CASSWSLAVSGEQYF.

The chain uses TRBV12-3 or TRBV12-4 and TRBJ2-1. The CDR3 totals 16 residues. CDR3 amino acids: CASSLYVGEATGEQFF.

The chain joins TRBV14 to TRBJ2-1; the TRBD2 assignment by TCRdb is unverifiable without DNA. The V gene's germline CDR1 is SGHDN and CDR2 FVKESK. The CDR3 totals 13 residues. The CDR3 here is CASSQYLGDEQFF.

The V call is TRBV18, the J call TRBJ2-5; TCRdb outputs TRBD1, but without DNA this stays unchecked. The CDR3 length is 14 residues. CDR1 is KGHSH, CDR2 LQKENI, per germline. CDR3 loop: CASSLVTEQRTQYF.

The chain recombines TRBV15 with TRBJ1-5. The CDR3 runs 17 residues. The V gene's germline CDR1 is LNHNV and CDR2 YYDKDF (reference sequence). The CDR3 sequence is CATSRHPQETTFQPQHF.

The chain recombines TRBV7-2 with TRBJ1-2; without DNA, the TCRdb call of TRBD1 cannot be checked. Germline CDR1 reads SGHTA; CDR2 reads FQGNSA. The CDR3 loop spans 16 amino acids. The chain's CDR3 is CASSSKTRDGYYGYTF. The full variable domain, with the rest looked up from reference TRBV7-2 and TRBJ1-2, is GAGVSQSPSNKVTEKGKDVELRCDPISGHTALYWYRQSLGQGLEFLIYFQGNSAPDKSGLPSDRFSAERTGGSVSTLTIQRTQQEDSAVYLCASSSKTRDGYYGYTFGSGTRLTVV.

The chain links TRBV12-3 or TRBV12-4 to TRBJ1-1; TCRdb reports TRBD1, a call that lacks DNA to check it against. The CDR3 spans 15 residues. The CDR3 is CASSDWGKMNTEAFF.

The rearrangement links TRBV6-5 to TRBJ2-5; as DNA is missing, the TRBD2 call by TCRdb cannot be tested. Germline CDR1 is MNHEY and CDR2 is SVGAGI. The CDR3 is made up of 13 amino acids. CDR3 amino acids: CASSYGGQETQYF.

V usage is TRBV29-1 and J usage is TRBJ2-7; TCRdb's assignment of TRBD1 cannot be checked, as there is no DNA. The CDR3 contains 14 residues. Germline CDR1 is SQVTM and CDR2 is ANQGSEA. This chain's CDR3 is CSVVRGTGGYEQYF.

The J gene is TRBJ2-5, the V gene TRBV7-6; the TRBD2 assignment by TCRdb is unverifiable without DNA. CDR3 length equals 14 residues. Germline CDR1 and CDR2: SGHVS and FNYEAQ. The CDR3: CASSSGAGSETQYF.

The rearrangement joins TRBV29-1 to TRBJ2-2; TCRdb designates TRBD1, a call that cannot be tested without DNA. The CDR3 has 15 residues. CDR1 and CDR2 (germline): SQVTM, ANQGSEA. This CDR3 reads CSVDVGVTSTGELFF.

The rearrangement joins TRBV3-1 to TRBJ1-6; as DNA is missing, the TRBD1 call by TCRdb cannot be tested. The CDR3 loop spans 14 amino acids. In germline, CDR1 is LGHDT, CDR2 YNNKEL (reference sequence). CDR3 sequence: CASSRGGWNSPLHF.

The chain couples TRBV20-1 to TRBJ2-4. There are 13 residues in the CDR3. In germline, CDR1 is DFQATT, CDR2 SNEGSKA (reference sequence). The CDR3 sequence: CSATGFPKNIQYF.

The J gene is TRBJ2-7, the V gene TRBV5-1; the TCRdb D gene call, TRBD1, has no DNA to confirm it. Germline CDR1 reads SGHRS; CDR2 reads YFSETQ. The CDR3 runs to 15 residues. The CDR3 loop is CASSPTGQGGVEQYF. Full variable domain (missing parts from reference TRBV5-1 and TRBJ2-7): KAGVTQTPRYLIKTRGQQVTLSCSPISGHRSVSWYQQTPGQGLQFLFEYFSETQRNKGNFPGRFSGRQFSNSRSEMNVSTLELGDSALYLCASSPTGQGGVEQYFGPGTRLTVT.

The chain links TRBV12-3 or TRBV12-4 to TRBJ2-7. CDR3 length: 14 amino acids. CDR3 sequence reads: CASSVADTSYEQYF.

CDR3 amino acids: CSARDRREAISPLHF. The J gene is TRBJ1-6, the V gene TRBV20-1. CDR3 length equals 15 residues. Germline-derived CDR1 and CDR2 are DFQATT and SNEGSKA (reference sequence).

This chain uses TRBV7-2 with TRBJ2-4; TCRdb's D call of TRBD2 is untestable without DNA. This CDR3 region has 14 residues. Looked up from germline, CDR1 is SGHTA and CDR2 is FQGNSA. The CDR3 region is CASSLGQREGPQYF.

The chain uses TRBV25-1 and TRBJ2-4. Germline V gives CDR1 MGHDK, CDR2 SYGVNS. The CDR3 has 16 residues. CDR3 sequence: CASSGQDVLRQNIQYF.

The chain uses TRBV5-5 and TRBJ1-5; there is no DNA to check the TCRdb D call of TRBD1. In germline, CDR1 is SGHKS, CDR2 YYEKEE (reference sequence). This CDR3 has 14 amino acids. The CDR3 loop reads CASSMTGTGQPQHF. Full variable domain (rest looked up from reference TRBV5-5 and TRBJ1-5): DAGVTQSPTHLIKTRGQQVTLRCSPISGHKSVSWYQQVLGQGPQFIFQYYEKEERGRGNFPDRFSARQFPNYSSELNVNALLLGDSALYLCASSMTGTGQPQHFGDGTRLSIL.